This TCR beta chain appears in the sequencing data of a study of cytomegalovirus exposure and HLA in healthy donors. Study overall: A subsequent analysis stated that the 90 to 150 validation repertoires were run on the same platform as the approximately 700 first-cohort repertoires.

The CDR3 sequence is 19 residues long. Trimming removed 4 bases from V and 0 bases from J; junction bases left unmatched: 11. The germline V gene encodes CDR1 LGHNA and CDR2 YNFKEQ. Here immunoSEQ multiplex PCR was the method, and the copy in TCRdb shows in-frame clones only, minus some. The top ten clones hold 2.5% to 3% of a sample with under 75,000 clones, around four fifths of them seen once. The V call is TRBV4-2, the J call TRBJ2-6; the match to TRBD1 covers 8 bases. The receptor comes from a man under 40 in good health and CMV-seronegative. Sequenced sample: PBMCs. CDR3 sequence reads: CASSRQPGTGSSGANVLTF. The CDR3 DNA reads TGTGCCAGCAGCCGTCAGCCTGGGACAGGTAGCTCTGGGGCCAACGTCCTGACTTTC.